The 27 T cell receptor beta chains below all came from one sample that was sequenced in a study of human T cells and chemical hapten exposure. TCRdb ran MiXCR on the RACE reads and lists one entry per CDR3 protein. Altogether about 340,000 distinct CDR3 sequences are present, around 6.9% being singletons, with the ten largest covering 8.4%. As to time point: patch test 1, 2 weeks after DPC sensitization. Treatment of the sample: therapeutic diphenylcyclopropenone sensitization with weekly scalp DPC. Sequences were derived from whole blood, sampled in connection with sensitization to the hapten diphenylcyclopropenone (DPC). The origin of the receptors is a woman between 18 and 29 years old with alopecia areata. Some clones in this sample may be carry-over from other donors' samples.

In this sample, this clonotype turned up many times. The chain is built from TRBV6-6 and TRBJ1-1; 7 positions agree with TRBD1. This CDR3 has 16 amino acids. The V and J ends lost 7 bases and 4 bases, in that order; junction bases with no gene match: 15. The germline V gene has CDR1 MNHNY and CDR2 SVGAGI (reference sequence). The CDR3 sequence: CASNLVGPGQSTEAFF. The CDR3 nucleotides are TGTGCCAGCAATCTAGTGGGGCCGGGACAGTCCACTGAAGCTTTCTTT.

Written as DNA, the CDR3 is TGTGCCAGCAGCCAAGATGTCAGCACAGATACGCAGTATTTT. It codes for CASSQDVSTDTQYF. The rearrangement joins TRBV14 to TRBJ2-3; D is unclear. Germline CDR1 is SGHDN and CDR2 is FVKESK. Trimming removed 0 bases at V and 0 bases at J, with 4 bases between. The CDR3 is 14 residues long.

The rearrangement uses TRBV3-1 and TRBJ2-7; 8 bases align to TRBD2. The germline gives CDR1 LGHDT, CDR2 YNNKEL (reference sequence). This CDR3 has 19 residues. V dropped 3 bases and J dropped 2; count of bases not matched to a gene: 18. CDR3 residues: CASSHALGEVAGGTYEQYF. The CDR3 region has the DNA TGTGCCAGCAGCCATGCCTTGGGGGAGGTTGCGGGGGGCACCTACGAGCAGTACTTC.

There are a few counts of this clonotype. The chain couples TRBV6-6 to TRBJ1-2; D gene uncertain. The germline V and J ends were trimmed by 0 bases and 5 bases, with 7 bases remaining between them. CDR3 length: 13 residues. CDR1 is MNHNY, CDR2 SVGAGI, per germline (reference sequence). The CDR3 region has the DNA TGTGCCAGCAGTTACTCCGCGCATTATGGCTACACCTTC. Translating gives CASSYSAHYGYTF.

The table lists this clonotype with many counts. The chain is built from TRBV29-1 and TRBJ1-5; D perhaps matches TRBD1 (6 bases). The germline V and J ends were trimmed by 6 bases and 2 bases, with 14 bases remaining between them. The CDR3 totals 14 residues. The germline V gene encodes CDR1 SQVTM and CDR2 ANQGSEA. DNA for the CDR3: TGCAGCGTAACTAGGGGGGACGGCAATCAGCCCCAGCATTTT. This sequence encodes CSVTRGDGNQPQHF.

The sample holds a few counts of this clonotype. The V call is TRBV6-5, the J call TRBJ1-1; 10 bases agree with TRBD1. Germline CDR1 and CDR2: MNHEY and SVGAGI. The CDR3 runs to 15 residues. V was pared by 4 bases and J by 5 bases, with 7 bases of the junction left unmatched. The CDR3, as DNA: TGTGCCAGCAGTTCCCCGGGACAGGGGAAGACTGAAGCTTTCTTT. Protein: CASSSPGQGKTEAFF.

There are many counts of this clonotype. The V call is TRBV12-3 or TRBV12-4, the J call TRBJ1-1; the D is unclear. Trimming left V 7 bases short and J 1 base short, with 13 bases between. This CDR3 has 14 amino acids. The CDR3 reads CASNPLTENTEAFF. The CDR3 DNA reads TGTGCCAGCAATCCCCTCACAGAGAACACTGAAGCTTTCTTT.

This clonotype was seen more than once but under ten times. CDR3 protein: CASSRGSGWVNTEAFF. DNA for the CDR3: TGTGCCAGCTCACGAGGTTCGGGTTGGGTGAACACTGAAGCTTTCTTT. V and J are TRBV18 and TRBJ1-1; D call uncertain. The CDR3 is 16 residues long. Germline lookup yields CDR1 KGHSH and CDR2 LQKENI. Trimming removed 4 bases from V and 0 bases from J, with 15 bases in between.

The V call is TRBV4-3, the J call TRBJ2-6; D remains ambiguous. V lost 0 bases, J lost 1 base, and 7 bases lay in between. CDR3 length: 16 residues. In germline, CDR1 is LGHNA, CDR2 YSLEER. The CDR3 DNA is TGCGCCAGCAGCCAAGATCTGCAGTCTGGGGCCAACGTCCTGACTTTC. This codes for CASSQDLQSGANVLTF.

The chain employs TRBV6-2 or TRBV6-3 and TRBJ1-2; D is unresolved. There are 11 residues in the CDR3. V dropped 6 bases and J dropped 4 bases, with 6 bases sitting between them. Germline V gives CDR1 MNHEY, CDR2 SVGEGT. The CDR3 nucleotides read TGTGCCAGCAGCCATGGCTATGGCTACACCTTC. Translation: CASSHGYGYTF.

This clonotype was counted only a few times. The chain carries TRBV6-2 or TRBV6-3 and TRBJ1-1; no definite D call. Trimming removed 0 bases from V and 0 bases from J, with 11 bases in between. This CDR3 is 16 amino acids long. Germline V lookup: CDR1 MNHEY, CDR2 SVGEGT. CDR3 sequence: CASSYSARLLNTEAFF. CDR3 nucleotides: TGTGCCAGCAGTTACTCAGCGAGACTTTTGAACACTGAAGCTTTCTTT.

This clonotype was found a few times. The chain uses TRBV6-6 and TRBJ1-5; maybe TRBD1 (5 bases). Germline V gene lookup returns CDR1 MNHNY and CDR2 SVGAGI (reference sequence). This CDR3 has 14 amino acids. Trimming removed 3 bases at V and 2 bases at J, with 8 bases between. CDR3 bases: TGTGCCAGCAGTTATCGGGACGGCAATCAGCCCCAGCATTTT. Translating it yields CASSYRDGNQPQHF.

V is TRBV5-6 and J is TRBJ2-7; 7 bases agree with TRBD1. CDR3 length: 13 residues. J was trimmed by 8 bases and V by 4 bases; bases with no gene match: 9. Germline values: CDR1 SGHDT, CDR2 YYEEEE. CDR3 region: CASSPDGQVKQYF. The CDR3, as DNA: TGTGCCAGCAGCCCTGACGGACAGGTGAAGCAGTACTTC.

This clonotype has just a few counts. This chain uses TRBV4-2 with TRBJ1-5; the D is unclear. Trimming took 1 base from V and 2 from J, leaving 15 bases between them. Germline assignment: CDR1 LGHNA and CDR2 YNFKEQ. This CDR3 has 17 amino acids. The CDR3 loop is CASSQVPLGYRNQPQHF. The CDR3 DNA reads as TGTGCCAGCAGCCAAGTCCCCTTGGGTTACCGCAATCAGCCCCAGCATTTT.

This clonotype was counted many times. The rearrangement joins TRBV28 to TRBJ1-2; D is unclear. The CDR3 runs to 13 residues. Per the germline V gene, CDR1 is MDHEN and CDR2 is SYDVKM. Trimming took off 2 bases at V and 7 bases at J, with 11 bases between the two ends. The CDR3 nucleotides read TGTGCCAGCAGTTTAAATGTCAGGCGTGGCTACACCTTC. Its protein product is CASSLNVRRGYTF.

This clonotype occurred many times. V usage is TRBV5-6 and J usage is TRBJ2-7; D remains unclear. Germline CDR1 is SGHDT and CDR2 is YYEEEE. The V gene lost 2 bases and the J gene lost 0 bases, with 6 bases spanning the gap. This CDR3 has 13 amino acids. The CDR3 protein is CASSFRGSYEQYF. The CDR3 nucleotides read TGTGCCAGCAGCTTTAGAGGCTCCTACGAGCAGTACTTC.

This clonotype has more than one count but fewer than ten. The rearrangement uses TRBV12-3 or TRBV12-4 and TRBJ2-2; D possibly corresponds to TRBD2 (6 bases). This CDR3 is 14 amino acids long. Trimming stripped 6 bases from V and 3 bases from J, with 11 bases between. The CDR3 DNA reads as TGTGCCAGCAGCATAGCGGACTACACCGGGGAGCTGTTTTTT. This translates into CASSIADYTGELFF.

The table lists this clonotype with many counts. V and J are TRBV4-1 and TRBJ2-7, with D tentatively TRBD1 or TRBD2 (5 bases each). Germline CDR1 reads MGHRA; CDR2 reads YSYEKL. The CDR3 consists of 15 residues. Trimming shortened V by 4 bases and J by 2 bases, and 15 bases separated the two germline ends. The CDR3 DNA follows: TGCGCCAGCAGCCGGGGTCGAGGGGAGCCCTACGAGCAGTACTTC. This codes for CASSRGRGEPYEQYF.

There are many counts of this clonotype. The chain joins TRBV2 to TRBJ2-7, with 7 bases aligning to TRBD1. J gave up 0 bases and V 8 bases, and 4 bases lay outside the gene matches. CDR3 length: 13 amino acids. CDR1 SNHLY and CDR2 FYNNEI come from the germline V gene. The CDR3 region is CASGHRGSYEQYF. As DNA, the CDR3 is TGTGCCAGCGGCCACAGGGGCTCCTACGAGCAGTACTTC.

This clonotype was found a few times. V is TRBV9 and J is TRBJ2-5; TRBD1 aligns across 7 bases. Germline-derived CDR1 and CDR2 are SGDLS and YYNGEE. V was pared by 3 bases and J by 3 bases, with 5 bases of the junction left unmatched. The CDR3 is 14 residues long. This CDR3 reads CASSDRDSEETQYF. The CDR3 DNA sequence: TGTGCCAGCAGCGACCGGGACAGTGAAGAGACCCAGTACTTC.

The V gene is TRBV12-3 or TRBV12-4, the J gene TRBJ1-1, with 7 bases matching TRBD1. The ends lost 1 base at V and 5 bases at J; junction bases unmatched: 7. CDR3 length equals 15 residues. The chain's CDR3 is CASSLVWDSETEAFF. The CDR3 DNA is TGTGCCAGCAGTTTAGTATGGGACAGCGAAACTGAAGCTTTCTTT.

This clonotype was seen many times. The chain uses TRBV12-3 or TRBV12-4 and TRBJ2-1, with TRBD1 as a possible D gene (7 bases). CDR3 length: 17 amino acids. Trimming took 7 bases from V and 8 from J, leaving 27 bases between them. CDR3 amino acids: CASNLGTWGDSVHEQFF. The CDR3 DNA reads TGTGCCAGCAACCTTGGTACCTGGGGGGACAGTGTCCATGAGCAGTTCTTC.

The CDR3 spells CASSSRTVTPGELFF. The CDR3 DNA is TGTGCCAGCAGCTCCCGGACAGTTACCCCCGGGGAGCTGTTTTTT. This chain joins TRBV7-2 and TRBJ2-2, with D possibly matching TRBD1 (6 bases). Trimming shortened V by 4 bases and J by 6 bases, and 15 bases separated the two germline ends. Germline CDR1 reads SGHTA; CDR2 reads FQGNSA. The CDR3 extends over 15 amino acids.

This clonotype was detected ten times or more. The V gene is TRBV5-5, the J gene TRBJ1-6; no clear D. The CDR3 loop spans 16 amino acids. Trimming cost V 4 bases and J 1 base, with 12 bases left between them. Per germline, CDR1 SGHKS and CDR2 YYEKEE (reference sequence). CDR3 sequence reads: CASSLQGKSYNSPLHF. In DNA form, the CDR3 reads TGTGCCAGCAGCCTACAAGGGAAGTCCTATAATTCACCCCTCCACTTT.

The CDR3 sequence: CASSYSLTTSTDTQYF. The DNA of the CDR3 is TGTGCCAGCAGTTACTCCCTCACCACTAGCACAGATACGCAGTATTTT. V and J are TRBV6-6 and TRBJ2-3; D unclear. With 0 bases removed from V and 0 bases from J, the gap between germline ends came to 10 bases. This CDR3 is built from 16 residues. Germline loops: CDR1 MNHNY, CDR2 SVGAGI (reference sequence).

The chain has TRBV2 and TRBJ2-3, with TRBD1 matching over 7 bases. Trimming removed 8 bases from V and 3 bases from J; junction bases left unmatched: 11. The CDR3 has 15 residues. Germline V gene sequence: CDR1 SNHLY, CDR2 FYNNEI. CDR3 region: CASGGTGTETDTQYF. CDR3 coding DNA: TGTGCCAGCGGGGGAACCGGGACAGAAACAGATACGCAGTATTTT.

The V gene is TRBV4-2, the J gene TRBJ1-6; no definite D call. Germline CDR1 LGHNA, CDR2 YNFKEQ. This CDR3 is built from 15 residues. Trimming left V 4 bases short and J 5 bases short, with 12 bases between. This CDR3 is CASSRLDGDNSPLHF. DNA for the CDR3: TGTGCCAGCAGCCGTCTCGACGGGGATAATTCACCCCTCCACTTT.